This T cell receptor (beta chain) was identified during a study of cytomegalovirus exposure and HLA in healthy donors. This clone was found a few times. Its antigen is undetermined. PCR was performed using 60 Vbeta and 13 Jbeta primers. TCRdb's copy holds only in-frame clones and misses some; the assay was immunoSEQ multiplex PCR. The sample lists 80,000 to 100,000 clones, roughly three quarters seen once, with approximately 1.4% in the top ten. Regarding the study as a whole: For most TCR beta V segments, an earlier analysis put the productive rate at about 90% or about 30% of the time.

The CDR3 consists of 12 residues. Trimming stripped 7 bases from V and 7 bases from J, with 13 bases between. The V gene's germline CDR1 is LNHDA and CDR2 SQIVND (reference sequence). The V and J genes are TRBV19 and TRBJ1-1; D ambiguous. Sequences were obtained from PBMCs. The receptor's source is a man aged 35 to 55 in good health and CMV-seronegative. CDR3 protein: CASTGRGNEAFF. DNA of the CDR3: TGTGCCAGTACGGGGAGAGGGAATGAAGCTTTCTTT. Variable domain in full (rest from reference TRBV19 and TRBJ1-1): DGGITQSPKYLFRKEGQNVTLSCEQNLNHDAMYWYRQDPGQGLRLIYYSQIVNDFQKGDIAEGYSVSREKKESFPLTVTSAQKNPTAFYLCASTGRGNEAFFGQGTRLTVV.